This T cell receptor (beta chain) was sequenced in a study of blood T cell repertoires in COVID-19. As for the study in general: Acute and convalescent COVID-19 specimens originated in the United States, Italy and Spain.

The V gene's germline CDR1 is SGHDN and CDR2 FVKESK. CDR3 length equals 13 residues. V shed 8 bases, J shed 3 bases, and the junction held 6 bases outside the gene matches. Profiling relied on immunoSEQ multiplex PCR, and the TCRdb table lists in-frame clones only, not all of them. The sample lists over 55,000 clones, about 80% occurring once. The sequencing sample was made of peripheral blood. The receptor was isolated from a man aged 45-65 years with COVID-19, enrolled during active disease. The chain has TRBV14 and TRBJ2-7, with 8 bases that match TRBD2. The CDR3: CASGGLGLYEQYF. As DNA, the CDR3 is TGTGCCAGCGGGGGACTAGGGCTCTACGAGCAGTACTTC. Drawing the rest from reference TRBV14 and TRBJ2-7, the complete variable domain is EAGVTQFPSHSVIEKGQTVTLRCDPISGHDNLYWYRRVMGKEIKFLLHFVKESKQDESGMPNNRFLAERTGGTYSTLKVQPAELEDSGVYFCASGGLGLYEQYFGPGTRLTVT.